These 15 T cell receptor beta chains share one sample of origin, sequenced in a study of T cell changes during pregnancy in multiple sclerosis. Sequenced by immunoSEQ multiplex PCR; TCRdb stores in-frame clones only, minus some. Among about 48,000 clones listed, approximately 92% were seen once. The sample here was CD4+ T cells from peripheral blood mononuclear cells, taken in the second trimester of pregnancy. These receptor sequences come from a female donor in good health, enrolled as a control in a pregnancy study.

The chain is built from TRBV29-1 and TRBJ1-2, with D perhaps matching TRBD1 (5 bases). V was clipped by 6 bases and J by 3 bases, with 11 bases between them. The CDR3 length is 12 residues. Looked up from germline, CDR1 is SQVTM and CDR2 is ANQGSEA. The CDR3 reads CSVGSGDYGYTF. As DNA, the CDR3 is TGCAGCGTCGGTTCGGGGGACTATGGCTACACCTTC.

The chain combines TRBV5-1 with TRBJ2-7; D gene uncertain. The length of the CDR3 is 14 residues. CDR1 is SGHRS, CDR2 YFSETQ, per germline. Trimming removed 0 bases at V and 7 bases at J, with 14 bases between. As DNA, the CDR3 is TGCGCCAGCAGCTTGGAGAGGAATGTCGGGGAGCAGTACTTC. It translates to CASSLERNVGEQYF.

This rearrangement joins TRBV18 to TRBJ2-1, with TRBD2 matching 14 bases. Trimming cost V 6 bases and J 7 bases; bases outside gene matches: 5. The germline gives CDR1 KGHSH, CDR2 LQKENI. The CDR3 has 15 amino acids. CDR3 loop: CASSGLAGVGNEQFF. CDR3 bases: TGTGCCAGCTCGGGACTAGCGGGAGTAGGAAATGAGCAGTTCTTC.

The V and J genes are TRBV10-3 and TRBJ1-2; D unclear. The CDR3 consists of 15 residues. CDR1 is ENHRY and CDR2 is SYGVKD in the germline V gene. The V and J ends lost 0 bases and 3 bases respectively, with 11 bases between them. The DNA of the CDR3 is TGTGCCATCAGTGAGTCCTCCGGGAGGGACTATGGCTACACCTTC. Amino acid sequence: CAISESSGRDYGYTF.

V and J are TRBV19 and TRBJ2-5, with 11 bases that match TRBD1. Germline CDR1 reads LNHDA; CDR2 reads SQIVND (reference sequence). CDR3 length: 15 residues. V gave up 1 base and J gave up 4 bases; unmatched junction bases: 2. The chain's CDR3 is CASSIGGQGGETQYF. As DNA, the CDR3 is TGTGCCAGTAGTATAGGGGGACAGGGGGGAGAGACCCAGTACTTC. Full variable domain (missing parts from reference TRBV19 and TRBJ2-5): DGGITQSPKYLFRKEGQNVTLSCEQNLNHDAMYWYRQDPGQGLRLIYYSQIVNDFQKGDIAEGYSVSREKKESFPLTVTSAQKNPTAFYLCASSIGGQGGETQYFGPGTRLLVL.

In its sample, this clone was seen a few times. The J gene is TRBJ2-3, the V gene TRBV7-9; a weak D match, TRBD1 (5 bases). The CDR3 extends over 14 amino acids. Germline V gives CDR1 SEHNR, CDR2 FQNEAQ (reference sequence). V lost 3 bases to trimming and J lost 0 bases, with 7 bases between them. The DNA of the CDR3 is TGTGCCAGCAGCTTCAGGGATAGCACAGATACGCAGTATTTT. Residues: CASSFRDSTDTQYF.

V gene TRBV6-1 combines with J gene TRBJ1-1; 7 nucleotides agree with TRBD1. CDR1 and CDR2 (germline): MNHNS, SASEGT. V was clipped by 5 bases and J by 1 base; unmatched bases: 1. The CDR3 covers 13 residues. CDR3 DNA: TGTGCCAGCAGTCGGGACAGGAACACTGAAGCTTTCTTT. This sequence encodes CASSRDRNTEAFF.

This sequence joins TRBV28 and TRBJ2-3; 8 bases match TRBD2. Germline CDR1 reads MDHEN; CDR2 reads SYDVKM. The CDR3 spans 14 residues. The V segment lost 7 bases and the J segment 2 bases; nucleotides outside the gene matches: 5. The CDR3: CASTRGGNTDTQYF. As DNA, the CDR3 is TGTGCCAGCACCCGGGGGGGGAACACAGATACGCAGTATTTT. The full variable domain, completed using reference TRBV28 and TRBJ2-3, is DVKVTQSSRYLVKRTGEKVFLECVQDMDHENMFWYRQDPGLGLRLIYFSYDVKMKEKGDIPEGYSVSREKKERFSLILESASTNQTSMYLCASTRGGNTDTQYFGPGTRLTVL.

The chain links TRBV19 to TRBJ1-2; D gene ambiguous. Trimming shortened V by 8 bases and J by 3 bases, and 13 bases separated the two germline ends. In germline, CDR1 is LNHDA, CDR2 SQIVND (reference sequence). The CDR3 is 13 residues long. This chain's CDR3 is CASEGRADYGYTF. The CDR3 region has the DNA TGTGCCAGTGAGGGTAGAGCAGACTATGGCTACACCTTC.

This clone was picked up one time. The chain is built from TRBV6-1 and TRBJ1-2; 8 bases agree with TRBD1. In germline, CDR1 is MNHNS, CDR2 SASEGT. This CDR3 spans 15 amino acids. The V and J ends lost 8 bases and 6 bases, in that order; junction bases with no gene match: 14. The CDR3 loop reads CASHPFYGQGNGYTF. DNA of the CDR3: TGTGCCAGCCACCCGTTTTACGGACAGGGAAATGGCTACACCTTC.

The CDR3 reads CASRNVRGGLGEQYF. The CDR3 DNA reads TGTGCCAGCAGGAACGTGCGGGGGGGTCTTGGCGAGCAGTACTTC. J is TRBJ2-7 and V is TRBV13; 9 nucleotides agree with TRBD2. The CDR3 extends over 15 amino acids. With V trimmed by 6 bases and J by 6 bases, 12 bases remained unmatched. CDR1 and CDR2 (germline): PRHDT, FYEKMQ (reference sequence).

This rearrangement joins TRBV7-3 to TRBJ2-1, with D possibly matching TRBD2 (5 bases). This CDR3 spans 16 amino acids. Trimming left V 2 bases short and J 3 bases short, with 14 bases between. From germline, CDR1 is SGHTA and CDR2 FQGTGA. CDR3 protein: CASSLSGSPNYNEQFF. In nucleotides, the CDR3 is TGTGCCAGCAGCTTATCTGGGAGCCCTAACTACAATGAGCAGTTCTTC.

The J gene is TRBJ1-4, the V gene TRBV5-6, with D perhaps TRBD1 (6 bases). This CDR3 comprises 16 residues. In germline, CDR1 is SGHDT, CDR2 YYEEEE. V lost 3 bases to trimming and J lost 0 bases, with 12 bases between them. CDR3 DNA: TGTGCCAGCAGCTCGTACAGGGAAACAACTAATGAAAAACTGTTTTTT. It encodes CASSSYRETTNEKLFF.

CDR3 in DNA: TGTGCCAGCAGCCAAGTAGGGGACAGGGAGGCGAATGAGCAGTTCTTC. This encodes CASSQVGDREANEQFF. V gene TRBV4-2 combines with J gene TRBJ2-1, with 9 bases aligning to TRBD1. This CDR3 has 16 residues. Germline V CDR1 and CDR2: LGHNA, YNFKEQ. The V segment lost 1 base and the J segment 7 bases; nucleotides outside the gene matches: 8.

The chain couples TRBV6-5 to TRBJ1-2, with a weak D call TRBD1 (6 bases). This CDR3 region has 14 residues. The V and J ends lost 6 bases and 4 bases respectively, with 15 bases between them. Per germline, CDR1 MNHEY and CDR2 SVGAGI. CDR3 in DNA: TGTGCCAGCAGGCGAGGTTGGACAGCCTATGGCTACACCTTC. As protein: CASRRGWTAYGYTF.